Presented here are 14 T cell receptor beta chains from one specimen sequenced in a study of identical twins (dated by TCRdb to the mid-2010s). Library method: 5' RACE. The instrument given in TCRdb is Illumina HiSeq 2000. The raw public reads went through TCRdb reprocessing: fastp at Q25, MiXCR clone calling, in-frame beta chains kept. Rows are combined by CDR3 protein, so each entry shows the most common genes and DNA. The sample records over 15,000 distinct CDR3 sequences, approximately 70% of which are singletons. The ten largest clones add up to 5% to 7% of the sample. Material for sequencing was memory (CD45RO+) T cells sorted from blood. Explained via the paper, the cell subset or site label denotes: CD45RO+ enriched T cells. Receptor source: a young woman in good health. This table probably holds off-target reads from a library built for another chain.

This sequence joins TRBV18 and TRBJ2-1; the D gene is possibly TRBD1 (5 bases). The CDR3 has 16 amino acids. CDR1 is KGHSH and CDR2 is LQKENI in the germline V gene. The V and J ends lost 0 bases and 2 bases respectively, with 11 bases between them. CDR3 DNA: TGTGCCAGCTCACCACCGGGGCCCCGCACCTACAATGAGCAGTTCTTC. As protein: CASSPPGPRTYNEQFF.

The chain recombines TRBV24-1 with TRBJ2-5; perhaps D is TRBD1 or TRBD2 (5 bases each). The CDR3 spans 15 residues. The V end was cut by 3 bases, the J end by 2 bases, with 12 bases between. In germline, CDR1 is KGHDR, CDR2 SFDVKD. The CDR3 here is CATSDRDGPQETQYF. The CDR3 nucleotides are TGTGCCACCAGTGATAGGGACGGACCACAAGAGACCCAGTACTTC.

The chain joins TRBV11-3 to TRBJ2-3; the D gene is possibly TRBD2 (7 bases). The germline gives CDR1 SGHNT, CDR2 YENEEA. The CDR3 is 15 amino acids. V dropped 1 base and J dropped 0 bases, with 8 bases sitting between them. The CDR3, as DNA: TGTGCCAGCAGCTTAGGGGGGGGCAGCACAGATACGCAGTATTTT. This codes for CASSLGGGSTDTQYF.

In its sample, this clonotype was seen a few times. In DNA form, the CDR3 reads TGTGCCAGCAAGACTAGCTCAACCGACGAGCAGTACTTC. Protein: CASKTSSTDEQYF. The rearrangement uses TRBV27 and TRBJ2-7; 7 bases fit TRBD2. The CDR3 totals 13 residues. The J segment lost 5 bases and the V segment lost 7 bases, leaving 8 bases of the junction unmatched. Germline V lookup: CDR1 MNHEY, CDR2 SMNVEV (reference sequence).

The rearrangement links TRBV18 to TRBJ2-1; 10 bases agree with TRBD2. CDR1 and CDR2 from the germline V gene are KGHSH and LQKENI. The CDR3 covers 16 residues. V shed 2 bases, J shed 10 bases, and the junction held 11 bases outside the gene matches. In nucleotides, the CDR3 is TGTGCCAGCTCACCAAAAAGGCTAGCGGGAGTGGAAGAGCAGTTCTTC. Amino acids: CASSPKRLAGVEEQFF.

The rearrangement links TRBV5-4 to TRBJ1-1; D unclear. V lost 0 bases, J lost 0 bases, and 9 bases lay in between. Looked up from germline, CDR1 is SGHNT and CDR2 is YYREEE (reference sequence). The CDR3 totals 15 residues. CDR3 coding DNA: TGTGCCAGCAGCTTGGGCGCAGGAATGAACACTGAAGCTTTCTTT. Translated, it gives CASSLGAGMNTEAFF.

This CDR3 reads CSARGLAYEQYF. The CDR3, as DNA: TGCAGCGCAAGGGGACTCGCGTACGAGCAGTACTTC. The chain combines TRBV29-1 with TRBJ2-7; TRBD2 is a possible D gene (6 bases). From germline, CDR1 is SQVTM and CDR2 ANQGSEA. V lost 7 bases, J lost 4 bases, and 14 bases lay in between. This CDR3 has 12 amino acids.

The rearrangement uses TRBV11-3 and TRBJ2-1, with no clear D. V lost 1 base to trimming and J lost 6 bases, with 13 bases between them. From germline, CDR1 is SGHNT and CDR2 YENEEA. This CDR3 has 15 amino acids. CDR3 sequence reads: CASSLVLVDRNEQFF. The DNA of the CDR3 is TGTGCCAGCAGCTTAGTGTTAGTTGATCGCAATGAGCAGTTCTTC.

The J gene is TRBJ2-7, the V gene TRBV5-5; TRBD2 matches 7 bases. J was trimmed by 1 base and V by 4 bases; bases with no gene match: 8. This CDR3 region has 15 residues. The germline CDR1 and CDR2 sequences are SGHKS and YYEKEE (reference sequence). This chain's CDR3 is CASSPEPAGSYEQYF. The CDR3 DNA sequence: TGTGCCAGCAGCCCCGAACCAGCGGGGTCCTACGAGCAGTACTTC. Supplemented by reference TRBV5-5 and TRBJ2-7, the full variable domain reads DAGVTQSPTHLIKTRGQQVTLRCSPISGHKSVSWYQQVLGQGPQFIFQYYEKEERGRGNFPDRFSARQFPNYSSELNVNALLLGDSALYLCASSPEPAGSYEQYFGPGTRLTVT.

The chain combines TRBV7-2 with TRBJ2-3, with D hard to call. CDR3 size: 15 residues. Trimming removed 1 base from V and 0 bases from J, with 8 bases in between. Germline V lookup: CDR1 SGHTA, CDR2 FQGNSA. CDR3 in amino acids: CASSLEPFSTDTQYF. The CDR3 DNA is TGTGCCAGCAGCTTAGAGCCGTTTAGCACAGATACGCAGTATTTT. The full variable domain, with the rest looked up from reference TRBV7-2 and TRBJ2-3, is GAGVSQSPSNKVTEKGKDVELRCDPISGHTALYWYRQSLGQGLEFLIYFQGNSAPDKSGLPSDRFSAERTGGSVSTLTIQRTQQEDSAVYLCASSLEPFSTDTQYFGPGTRLTVL.

The rearrangement uses TRBV6-1 and TRBJ1-2, with D tentatively TRBD1 (5 bases). This CDR3 is 13 amino acids long. V gave up 8 bases and J gave up 2 bases, with 12 bases separating them. CDR1 is MNHNS, CDR2 SASEGT, per germline. CDR3 sequence reads: CASVRGANYGYTF. Here the CDR3 DNA reads TGTGCCAGCGTGCGAGGGGCGAACTATGGCTACACCTTC.

The chain couples TRBV2 to TRBJ2-2, with D possibly matching TRBD2 (6 bases). The CDR3 is made up of 14 amino acids. In germline, CDR1 is SNHLY, CDR2 FYNNEI. Trimming shortened V by 2 bases and J by 5 bases, and 9 bases separated the two germline ends. CDR3 amino acids: CASSELSGTGELFF. CDR3 in DNA: TGTGCCAGCAGTGAACTAAGCGGGACCGGGGAGCTGTTTTTT.

This chain connects TRBV6-5 to TRBJ2-2; the D gene is possibly TRBD2 (6 bases). Trimming removed 6 bases at V and 4 bases at J, with 12 bases between. The CDR3 covers 14 residues. Germline values: CDR1 MNHEY, CDR2 SVGAGI. CDR3 bases: TGTGCCAGCAGATACACCGGGGGCACCGGGGAGCTGTTTTTT. This sequence encodes CASRYTGGTGELFF.

This clonotype is medium-sized by share. V and J are TRBV6-2 or TRBV6-3 and TRBJ2-7; D possibly corresponds to TRBD2 (5 bases). This CDR3 has 15 residues. V was pared by 6 bases and J by 5 bases, with 20 bases between. Germline V gene lookup returns CDR1 MNHEY and CDR2 SVGEGT. The CDR3 protein is CASRDPSGSLNEQYF. DNA for the CDR3: TGTGCCAGCAGAGATCCCAGCGGTTCCTTGAACGAGCAGTACTTC.